Following are 14 T cell receptor beta chains from one sample sequenced in a study of shared clonotypes between healthy human individuals. Naive-designated CD8 cells lacked CD45RO, were positively enriched for CCR7, and omitted terminally differentiated effector memory CD45RA+ cells. Sequencing used immunoSEQ multiplex PCR; TCRdb keeps in-frame clones, though not all of them. Of hundreds of thousands of clones listed, approximately 96% are singletons. What was sequenced was naive CD8+ T cells sorted from blood. These receptors all come from a woman younger than 45 in good health.

The genes are TRBV6-5 and TRBJ1-3; weak D call: TRBD1 (6 bases). Between the trimmed V and J ends, which lost 2 bases and 0 bases, there was a span of 8 bases. From germline, CDR1 is MNHEY and CDR2 SVGAGI. CDR3 size: 15 residues. The CDR3 sequence: CASSYGQLSGNTIYF. The CDR3 DNA follows: TGTGCCAGCAGTTACGGACAGCTCTCTGGAAACACCATATATTTT.

CDR3 DNA sequence: TGTGCCACCAGCAGAGAGTATTCGACAGCTTATAGCAATCAGCCCCAGCATTTT. It translates to CATSREYSTAYSNQPQHF. The chain uses TRBV15 and TRBJ1-5, with D possibly TRBD1 on 5 matching bases. The V end lost 0 bases, the J end lost 0 bases, and 15 bases lay between the germline ends. Germline CDR1 reads LNHNV; CDR2 reads YYDKDF (reference sequence). The CDR3 consists of 18 residues.

CDR3 DNA: TGTGCCAGCAGTCCGGGACAGGGGGCTCAGCCCCAGCATTTT. Amino acid sequence: CASSPGQGAQPQHF. V is TRBV27 and J is TRBJ1-5, with 12 bases identical to TRBD1. In germline, CDR1 is MNHEY, CDR2 SMNVEV (reference sequence). The V gene end was trimmed by 5 bases and the J gene end by 6 bases; junction bases not matched to a gene: 2. The CDR3 length is 14 residues.

The rearrangement uses TRBV27 and TRBJ2-1; 7 bases agree with TRBD2. V dropped 5 bases and J dropped 2; count of bases not matched to a gene: 9. The CDR3 is made up of 16 amino acids. Germline V gene sequence: CDR1 MNHEY, CDR2 SMNVEV (reference sequence). CDR3 protein: CASSPYSGSAYNEQFF. The CDR3 DNA reads TGTGCCAGCAGTCCATATAGCGGGTCTGCCTACAATGAGCAGTTCTTC.

This clone showed up just once. The chain links TRBV6-1 to TRBJ2-5, with D maybe TRBD1 (6 bases). Per germline, CDR1 MNHNS and CDR2 SASEGT. Trimming took 2 bases from V and 2 from J, leaving 18 bases between them. The CDR3 sequence is 17 residues long. The CDR3 loop reads CASSEWHWGTRQETQYF. The CDR3 DNA reads as TGTGCCAGCAGTGAATGGCATTGGGGGACACGGCAAGAGACCCAGTACTTC.

The chain uses TRBV5-8 and TRBJ2-6; D unclear. CDR1 is SGHTS, CDR2 YDEGEE, per germline. The CDR3 consists of 17 residues. V lost 4 bases to trimming and J lost 1 base, with 15 bases between them. The CDR3 region has the DNA TGTGCCAGCAGCCCGACTTACGGCCCTTCTGGGGCCAACGTCCTGACTTTC. As protein: CASSPTYGPSGANVLTF.

V usage is TRBV27 and J usage is TRBJ2-3; D unclear. Germline CDR1 reads MNHEY; CDR2 reads SMNVEV (reference sequence). Trimming stripped 7 bases from V and 5 bases from J, with 4 bases between. The CDR3 extends over 10 amino acids. The CDR3 DNA is TGTGCCAGCATAGGAGATACGCAGTATTTT. Translation: CASIGDTQYF.

The V and J genes are TRBV6-1 and TRBJ2-7, with 9 bases that match TRBD2. Trimming removed 2 bases from V and 4 bases from J; junction bases left unmatched: 3. Per the germline V gene, CDR1 is MNHNS and CDR2 is SASEGT. The CDR3 length is 14 residues. The CDR3 region is CASSEFTSGYEQYF. DNA of the CDR3: TGTGCCAGCAGTGAATTTACTAGCGGGTACGAGCAGTACTTC.

The gene calls are TRBV19 and TRBJ2-2, with D tentatively TRBD1 or TRBD2 (6 bases each). Trimming shortened V by 7 bases and J by 7 bases, and 22 bases separated the two germline ends. Per germline, CDR1 LNHDA and CDR2 SQIVND (reference sequence). The CDR3 loop spans 16 amino acids. CDR3 coding DNA: TGTGCCAGTACATTCGGGGGCGCCGGGGTTCTCGGGGAGCTGTTTTTT. Residues: CASTFGGAGVLGELFF.

The V and J genes are TRBV19 and TRBJ1-5; D is perhaps TRBD1 (6 bases). CDR1 and CDR2 from the germline V gene are LNHDA and SQIVND (reference sequence). The length of the CDR3 is 17 residues. The ends were cut back, 3 bases at V and 2 bases at J, with 17 bases in the middle. CDR3 amino acids: CASSIGQGLPGNQPQHF. For the CDR3, the DNA is TGTGCCAGTAGTATTGGGCAGGGGTTGCCGGGCAATCAGCCCCAGCATTTT.

The chain is built from TRBV7-6 and TRBJ2-7, with 7 bases fitting TRBD2. In germline, CDR1 is SGHVS, CDR2 FNYEAQ. Unmatched junction bases numbered 10, after V lost 5 bases and J lost 3 bases. The CDR3 loop spans 15 amino acids. The CDR3 sequence is CASSPTHAGVYEQYF. The CDR3 DNA reads TGTGCCAGCAGCCCGACCCACGCGGGAGTCTACGAGCAGTACTTC.

The chain links TRBV21-1 to TRBJ1-4; the D segment call TRBD1 is taken from the table without a DNA check. TRBV21-1 is assigned pseudogene status. The length of the CDR3 is 13 residues. This chain's CDR3 is CASSPRTDEKLFF. The CDR3 DNA sequence: TGTGCCAGCAGCCCTCGGACAGATGAAAAACTGTTTTTT.

The gene calls are TRBV27 and TRBJ2-7, with D maybe TRBD1 (5 bases). CDR1 MNHEY and CDR2 SMNVEV come from the germline V gene (reference sequence). There are 12 residues in the CDR3. V lost 5 bases and J lost 7, with 12 bases in between. CDR3: CASSTQGREQYF. The CDR3 DNA is TGTGCCAGCAGTACCCAGGGTCGGGAGCAGTACTTC.

The chain joins TRBV7-9 to TRBJ2-7; 13 bases map to TRBD2. Germline V lookup: CDR1 SEHNR, CDR2 FQNEAQ (reference sequence). CDR3 length: 16 residues. Trimming took 3 bases from V and 4 from J; bases not matched to a gene: 6. This CDR3 reads CASSFARLAGGYEQYF. The CDR3 DNA reads TGTGCCAGCAGCTTTGCTAGACTAGCGGGAGGATACGAGCAGTACTTC.